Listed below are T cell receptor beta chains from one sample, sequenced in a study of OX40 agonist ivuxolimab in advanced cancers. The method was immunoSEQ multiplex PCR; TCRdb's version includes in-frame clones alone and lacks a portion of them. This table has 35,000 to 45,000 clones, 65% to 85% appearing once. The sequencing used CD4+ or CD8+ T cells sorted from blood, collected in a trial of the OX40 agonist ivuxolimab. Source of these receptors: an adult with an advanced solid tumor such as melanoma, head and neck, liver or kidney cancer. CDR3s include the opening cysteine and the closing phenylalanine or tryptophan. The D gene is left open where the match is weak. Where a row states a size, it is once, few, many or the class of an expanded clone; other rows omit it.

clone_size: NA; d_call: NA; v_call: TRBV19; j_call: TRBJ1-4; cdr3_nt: TGTGCCAGTAGTATTTATGGTGCAACTAATGAAAAACTGTTTTTT; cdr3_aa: CASSIYGATNEKLFF
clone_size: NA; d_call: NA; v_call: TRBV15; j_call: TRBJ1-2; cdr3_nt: TGTGCCACCAGCAAAAAGAAAGGGTGTGGAAAGACCTATGGCTACACCTTC; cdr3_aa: CATSKKKGCGKTYGYTF
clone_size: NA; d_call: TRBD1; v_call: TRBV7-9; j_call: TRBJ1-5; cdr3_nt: TGTGCCAGCAGCCCCGACAGGGGGCTCCAGCCCCAGCATTTT; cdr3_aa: CASSPDRGLQPQHF
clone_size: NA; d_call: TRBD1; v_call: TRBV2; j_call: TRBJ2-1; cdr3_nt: TGTGCCAGCAGTGGTGACAGGGCAATCAATGAGCAGTTCTTC; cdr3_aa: CASSGDRAINEQFF
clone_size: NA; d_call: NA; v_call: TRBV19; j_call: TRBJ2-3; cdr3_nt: TGTGCCAGTAGTGCTCTTGACGATACGCAGTATTTT; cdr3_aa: CASSALDDTQYF
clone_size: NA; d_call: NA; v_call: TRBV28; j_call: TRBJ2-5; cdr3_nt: TGTGCCAGCAGCCCTTACGGGGAGCAAGAGACCCAGTACTTC; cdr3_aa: CASSPYGEQETQYF
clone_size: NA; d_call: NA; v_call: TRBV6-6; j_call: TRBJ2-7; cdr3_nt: TGTGCCAGCAGTTGGGACATCCCCAGGGGAGTCTACGAGCAGTACTTC; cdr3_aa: CASSWDIPRGVYEQYF
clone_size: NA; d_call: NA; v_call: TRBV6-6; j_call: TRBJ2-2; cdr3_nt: TGTGCCAGCAGCCTAGGGGGGAGGGCGTTCACCGGGGAGCTGTTTTTT; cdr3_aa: CASSLGGRAFTGELFF
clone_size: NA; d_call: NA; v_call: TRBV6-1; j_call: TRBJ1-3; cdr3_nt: TGTGCCAGCTCCGGGGGTAGCACCATATATTTT; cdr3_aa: CASSGGSTIYF
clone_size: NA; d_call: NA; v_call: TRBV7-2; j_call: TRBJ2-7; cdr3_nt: TGTGCCAGCAGCCAGACCACGGTGGCCTACGAGCAGTACTTC; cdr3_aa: CASSQTTVAYEQYF
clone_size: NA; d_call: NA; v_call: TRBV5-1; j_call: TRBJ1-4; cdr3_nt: TGCGCCAGCAGCCAAAACAATGAAAAACTGTTTTTT; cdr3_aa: CASSQNNEKLFF
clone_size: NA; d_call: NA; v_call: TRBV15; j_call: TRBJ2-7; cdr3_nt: TGTGCCACCAGCAAACCGACCTACACAGGAAGCTCCTACGAGCAGTACTTC; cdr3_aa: CATSKPTYTGSSYEQYF
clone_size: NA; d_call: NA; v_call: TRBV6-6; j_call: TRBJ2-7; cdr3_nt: TGTGCCAGCAGTTACAAGGACAGCCTCCCCTACGAGCAGTACTTC; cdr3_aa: CASSYKDSLPYEQYF
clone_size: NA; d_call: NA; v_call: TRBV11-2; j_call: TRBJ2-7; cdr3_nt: TGTGCCAGCAGCCCAATGACAAACTACGAGCAGTACTTC; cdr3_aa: CASSPMTNYEQYF
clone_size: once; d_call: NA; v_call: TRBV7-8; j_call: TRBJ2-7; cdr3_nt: TGTGCCAGCAGCTTATCAACACCCTCCTACGAGCAGTACTTC; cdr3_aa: CASSLSTPSYEQYF
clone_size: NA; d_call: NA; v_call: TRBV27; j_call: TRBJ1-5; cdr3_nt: TGTGCCAGCAGTTTCGGGATTAGCAATCAGCCCCAGCATTTT; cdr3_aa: CASSFGISNQPQHF
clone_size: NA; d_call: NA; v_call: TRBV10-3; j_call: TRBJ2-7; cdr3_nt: TGTGCCATCAGTGAGACAGGGAGCTCCTACGAGCAGTACTTC; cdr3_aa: CAISETGSSYEQYF
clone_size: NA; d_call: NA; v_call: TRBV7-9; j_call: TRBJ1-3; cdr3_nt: TGTGCCAGCAGCTTAGAGGACCGCCTCTCTGGAAACACCATATATTTT; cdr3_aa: CASSLEDRLSGNTIYF
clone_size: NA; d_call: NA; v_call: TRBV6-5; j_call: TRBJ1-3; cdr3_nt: TGTGCCAGCAGTTACTCCCGTCATGGAAACACCATATATTTT; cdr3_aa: CASSYSRHGNTIYF
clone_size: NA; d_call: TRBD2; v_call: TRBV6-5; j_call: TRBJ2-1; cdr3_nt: TGTGCCAGCAGTTACCAGCGGGCGGGAGAGTACAATGAGCAGTTCTTC; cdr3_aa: CASSYQRAGEYNEQFF
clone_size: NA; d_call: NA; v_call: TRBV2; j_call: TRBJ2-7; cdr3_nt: TGTGCCAGCAGTGAAGCTCCTCTTCTGGGCTACGAGCAGTACTTC; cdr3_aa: CASSEAPLLGYEQYF
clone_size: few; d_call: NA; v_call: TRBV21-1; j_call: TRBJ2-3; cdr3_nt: TGTGCCAGCAAGAGCCCCGGGACTAGCGGGAGGGGGAACCGTAGCACAGATACGCAGTATTTT; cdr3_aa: CASKSPGTSGRGNRSTDTQYF
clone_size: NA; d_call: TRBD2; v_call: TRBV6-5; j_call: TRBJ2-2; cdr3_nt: TGTGCCAGCAGTTACTCATCGGGAGGGGGCACCGGGGAGCTGTTTTTT; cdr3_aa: CASSYSSGGGTGELFF
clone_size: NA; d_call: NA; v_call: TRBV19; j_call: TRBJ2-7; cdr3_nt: TGTGCCAGTAGTCCCTCGGGGCACAACTACGAGCAGTACTTC; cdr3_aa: CASSPSGHNYEQYF
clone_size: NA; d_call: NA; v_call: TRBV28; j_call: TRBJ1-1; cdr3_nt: TGTGCCAGCAGTCACCGGGGCCAGAACACTGAAGCTTTCTTT; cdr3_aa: CASSHRGQNTEAFF
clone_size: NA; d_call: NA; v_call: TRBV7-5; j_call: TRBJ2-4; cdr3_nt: TGTGTCAGAAGCACGACTAACCTCCTAGCCAAAAACATTCAGTACTTC; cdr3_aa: CVRSTTNLLAKNIQYF
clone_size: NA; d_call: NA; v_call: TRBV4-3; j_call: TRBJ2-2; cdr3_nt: TGCGCCAGCAGCCAAGATTTTAGGCGGACCGGGGAGCTGTTTTTT; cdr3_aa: CASSQDFRRTGELFF
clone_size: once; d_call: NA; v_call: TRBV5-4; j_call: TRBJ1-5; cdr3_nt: TGTGCCAGCAGCGGGGCGTGGGAGCCGGCGGATCAGCCCCAGCATTTT; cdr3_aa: CASSGAWEPADQPQHF
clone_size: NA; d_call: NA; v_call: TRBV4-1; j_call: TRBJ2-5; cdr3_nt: TGCGCCAGCAGTCCTAGGGTTCTGGAGACCCAGTACTTC; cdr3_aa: CASSPRVLETQYF
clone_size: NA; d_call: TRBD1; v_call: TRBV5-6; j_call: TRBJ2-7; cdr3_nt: TGTGCCAGCAGCTCAACGACAGGGCTGCGGGAGCAGTACTTC; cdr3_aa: CASSSTTGLREQYF
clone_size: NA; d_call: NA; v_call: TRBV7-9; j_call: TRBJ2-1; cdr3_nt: TGTGCCAGCCTCTTAAGAAGCGGCCCCTACAATGAGCAGTTCTTC; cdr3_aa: CASLLRSGPYNEQFF
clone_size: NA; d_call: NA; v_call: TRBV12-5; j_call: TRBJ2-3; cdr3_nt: TGTGCTAGTGGTGTCTCGGGGGCTAGCACAGATACGCAGTATTTT; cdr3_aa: CASGVSGASTDTQYF
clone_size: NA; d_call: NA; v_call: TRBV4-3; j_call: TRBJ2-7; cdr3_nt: TGCGCCAGCAGCCAACTTGCCGGGAATATCTACGAGCAGTACTTC; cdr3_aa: CASSQLAGNIYEQYF
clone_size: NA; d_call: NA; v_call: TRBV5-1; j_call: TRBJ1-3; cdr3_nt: TGCGCCAGCAGCTCGGCAGGGGATTCTGGAAACACCATATATTTT; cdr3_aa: CASSSAGDSGNTIYF
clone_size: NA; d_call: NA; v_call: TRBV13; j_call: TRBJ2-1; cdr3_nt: TGTGCCAGCAGACCCGGACTGACGGTTGGGGAGCAGTTCTTC; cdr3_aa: CASRPGLTVGEQFF
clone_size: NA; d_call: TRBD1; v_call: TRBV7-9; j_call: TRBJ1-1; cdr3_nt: TGTGCCAGCAGCGAGACAATAGGGGGCGGGGCCGGGAACACTGAAGCTTTCTTT; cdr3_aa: CASSETIGGGAGNTEAFF
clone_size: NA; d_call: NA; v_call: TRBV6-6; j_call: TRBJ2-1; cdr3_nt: TGTGCCAGCAGTAGCGGCTCCTACAATGAGCAGTTCTTC; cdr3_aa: CASSSGSYNEQFF
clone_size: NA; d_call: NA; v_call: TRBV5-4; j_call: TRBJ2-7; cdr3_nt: TGTGCCAGCAGCCTTAGCGATACCCCCCACGAGCAGTACTTC; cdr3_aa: CASSLSDTPHEQYF
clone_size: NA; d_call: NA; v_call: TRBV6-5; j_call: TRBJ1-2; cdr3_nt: TGTGCCAGCAGAGCCCCAGGGGTCCGGGGCTACACCTTC; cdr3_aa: CASRAPGVRGYTF
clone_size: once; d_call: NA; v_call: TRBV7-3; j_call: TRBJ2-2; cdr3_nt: TGTGCCAGCAGCTCGGGACTCGATAGGGAGCTGTTTTTT; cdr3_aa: CASSSGLDRELFF
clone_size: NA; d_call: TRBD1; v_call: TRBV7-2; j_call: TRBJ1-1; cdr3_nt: TGTGCCAGCAGCCCGAGAGGGGGCAGTAGGAACACTGAAGCTTTCTTT; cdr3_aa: CASSPRGGSRNTEAFF
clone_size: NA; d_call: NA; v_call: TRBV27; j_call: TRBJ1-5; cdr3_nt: TGTGCCAGCAGTTTTTATAGCAATCAGCCCCAGCATTTT; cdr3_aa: CASSFYSNQPQHF
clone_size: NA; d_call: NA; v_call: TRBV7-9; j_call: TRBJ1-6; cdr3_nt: TGTGCCAGCAGCCAGGGCAGCGGTACTTACTCACCCCTCCACTTT; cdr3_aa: CASSQGSGTYSPLHF
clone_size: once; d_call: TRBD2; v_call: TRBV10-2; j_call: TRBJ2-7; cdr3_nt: TGCGCCAGCAGTGAGTGGGGACTAGCGGTGTCCTACGAGCAGTACTTC; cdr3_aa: CASSEWGLAVSYEQYF
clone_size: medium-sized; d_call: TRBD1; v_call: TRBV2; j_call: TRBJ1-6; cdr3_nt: TGTGCCAGTCGGACAGGGAATAATTCACCCCTCCACTTT; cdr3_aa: CASRTGNNSPLHF
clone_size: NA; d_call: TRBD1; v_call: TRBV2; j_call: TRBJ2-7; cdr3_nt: TGTGCCAGCACCTCCGGGACAGGATTCTACGAGCAGTACTTC; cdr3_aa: CASTSGTGFYEQYF
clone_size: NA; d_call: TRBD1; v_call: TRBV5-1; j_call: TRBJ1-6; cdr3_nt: TGCGCCAGCAGCTTGAGACAGGGGGCAGGTTCACCCCTCCACTTT; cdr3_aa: CASSLRQGAGSPLHF
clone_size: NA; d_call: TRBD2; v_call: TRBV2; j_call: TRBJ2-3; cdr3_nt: TGTGCCAGCAGTGACGGCGGGGGGGCCTCAGATACGCAGTATTTT; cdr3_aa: CASSDGGGASDTQYF
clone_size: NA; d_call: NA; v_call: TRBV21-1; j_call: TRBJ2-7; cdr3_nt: TGTGCCAGCAGCAAAGGGGACAGGGGGTCCTACGAGCAGTACTTC; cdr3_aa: CASSKGDRGSYEQYF
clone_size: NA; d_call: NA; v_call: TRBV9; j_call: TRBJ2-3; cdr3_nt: TGTGCCAGCAGCGGCAGCAGGGGCACAGATACGCAGTATTTT; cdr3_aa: CASSGSRGTDTQYF
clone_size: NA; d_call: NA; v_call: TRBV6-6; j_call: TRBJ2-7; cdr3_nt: TGTGCCAGCAGTTACGGGCAGGGTGGGAACTACGAGCAGTACTTC; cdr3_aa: CASSYGQGGNYEQYF
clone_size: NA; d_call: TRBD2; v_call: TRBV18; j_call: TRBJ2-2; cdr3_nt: TGTGCCAGCTCACAAAAAATAGCGGGAGTTTACACCGGGGAGCTGTTTTTT; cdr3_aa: CASSQKIAGVYTGELFF
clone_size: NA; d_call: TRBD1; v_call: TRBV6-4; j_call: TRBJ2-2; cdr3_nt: TGTGCCAGCAACGCGCCGGGACAGGGGGCGCATAACACCGGGGAGCTGTTTTTT; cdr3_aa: CASNAPGQGAHNTGELFF
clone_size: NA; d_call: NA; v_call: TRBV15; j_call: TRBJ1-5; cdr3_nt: TGTGCCACCAGCAGAGATCGGGACACTAGCTTTAGACCCCAGCATTTT; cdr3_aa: CATSRDRDTSFRPQHF
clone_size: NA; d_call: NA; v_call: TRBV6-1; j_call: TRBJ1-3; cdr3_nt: TGTGCCAGTATTAGGACAGCTTACTCTGGAAACACCATATATTTT; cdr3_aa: CASIRTAYSGNTIYF
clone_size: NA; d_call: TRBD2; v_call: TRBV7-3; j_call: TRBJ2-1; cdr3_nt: TGTGCCAGCAGCTCGACTAGCGGGAGCCGGAATGAGCAGTTCTTC; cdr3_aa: CASSSTSGSRNEQFF
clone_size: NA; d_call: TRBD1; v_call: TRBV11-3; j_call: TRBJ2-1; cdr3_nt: TGTGCCAGCAGCCCAGGGACAGGGATGTACAATGAGCAGTTCTTC; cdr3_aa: CASSPGTGMYNEQFF